These 16 T cell receptor beta chains originate from one sample sequenced in a study of vaccination effects on CD4 cells after COVID-19. The data were produced by immunoSEQ multiplex PCR, yet TCRdb's version contains in-frame clones alone and is incomplete. The data show roughly 64,000 clones, approximately 70% seen once. Their specific antigens are unknown. Subsequent to a culture period of about ten days, CD4+ T cells were isolated. The specimen was CD4+ T cells from PBMCs cultured without peptide, collected before COVID-19 vaccination. All receptors come from a human donor who had a prior SARS-CoV-2 infection.

The V gene is TRBV12-5, the J gene TRBJ1-1, with unresolved D. Trimming removed 0 bases at V and 10 bases at J, with 21 bases between. Per the germline V gene, CDR1 is LGHNT and CDR2 is FRNRAP. CDR3 length: 16 residues. The CDR3 here is CASGLVDHGLIFGAFF. CDR3 coding DNA: TGTGCTAGTGGTTTGGTAGATCACGGCCTCATCTTTGGAGCTTTCTTT.

This clone came up a few times. The chain joins TRBV7-8 to TRBJ2-7; D uncertain. The CDR3 is made up of 14 amino acids. Looked up from germline, CDR1 is SGHVS and CDR2 is FQNEAQ. V was pared by 5 bases and J by 7 bases, with 18 bases between. The CDR3 nucleotides are TGTGCCAGCAGCCCGACCTTCCTTGCATGGGAGCAGTACTTC. This codes for CASSPTFLAWEQYF.

The gene calls are TRBV7-8 and TRBJ2-7, with 9 positions matching TRBD2. Germline V gives CDR1 SGHVS, CDR2 FQNEAQ. This CDR3 is built from 15 residues. J was trimmed by 1 base and V by 5 bases; bases with no gene match: 6. CDR3 residues: CASSLLGLASYEQYF. The CDR3 coding sequence is TGTGCCAGCAGCCTGTTGGGACTAGCTTCCTACGAGCAGTACTTC.

The chain has TRBV10-3 and TRBJ1-1; D is perhaps TRBD1 (5 bases). Trimming removed 6 bases at V and 0 bases at J, with 8 bases between. Per germline, CDR1 ENHRY and CDR2 SYGVKD. The CDR3 loop spans 13 amino acids. CDR3 coding DNA: TGTGCCATCAGCAGACAGCTGAACACTGAAGCTTTCTTT. As protein: CAISRQLNTEAFF.

This clone was detected a few times. This chain links TRBV2 with TRBJ2-3; no clear D. Germline V gene lookup returns CDR1 SNHLY and CDR2 FYNNEI. The CDR3 contains 12 residues. Deletions cut 6 bases from V and 2 bases from J, with 6 bases between. CDR3 amino acids: CASRTSTDTQYF. CDR3 nucleotide sequence: TGTGCCAGCAGGACTTCCACAGATACGCAGTATTTT.

This clone showed up just once. The chain couples TRBV9 to TRBJ2-5, with D possibly matching TRBD1 (7 bases). In germline, CDR1 is SGDLS, CDR2 YYNGEE. This CDR3 comprises 13 residues. V dropped 4 bases and J dropped 3 bases, with 10 bases sitting between them. Written as DNA, the CDR3 is TGTGCCAGCAGCCCAGGGGGGAAAGAGACCCAGTACTTC. It yields the protein CASSPGGKETQYF.

The rearrangement joins TRBV7-6 to TRBJ2-1; 9 nucleotides agree with TRBD2. CDR1 and CDR2 (germline): SGHVS, FNYEAQ. V shed 5 bases, J shed 4 bases, and the junction held 6 bases outside the gene matches. This CDR3 is built from 15 residues. CDR3: CASSPQAGGYNEQFF. In DNA, the CDR3 is TGTGCCAGCAGCCCACAAGCGGGAGGTTACAATGAGCAGTTCTTC.

The chain links TRBV19 to TRBJ1-6; 9 bases are shared with TRBD1. Trimming took 6 bases from V and 7 from J; bases not matched to a gene: 13. Germline CDR1 is LNHDA and CDR2 is SQIVND (reference sequence). This CDR3 is built from 17 residues. The CDR3 region is CASRIRTGVGLNSPLHF. The CDR3 DNA reads TGTGCCAGTAGGATCCGGACAGGGGTGGGATTAAATTCACCCCTCCACTTT.

CDR3 sequence: CASSLDSSGLETQYF. The CDR3 bases are TGTGCCAGCAGCTTAGATTCTAGCGGTTTAGAGACCCAGTACTTC. The gene calls are TRBV7-9 and TRBJ2-5; 7 positions agree with TRBD2. The ends lost 1 base at V and 4 bases at J; junction bases unmatched: 6. Looked up from germline, CDR1 is SEHNR and CDR2 is FQNEAQ (reference sequence). The CDR3 has 15 residues. Together with reference TRBV7-9 and TRBJ2-5, the CDR3 gives the full variable domain: DTGVSQNPRHKITKRGQNVTFRCDPISEHNRLYWYRQTLGQGPEFLTYFQNEAQLEKSRLLSDRFSAERPKGSFSTLEIQRTEQGDSAMYLCASSLDSSGLETQYFGPGTRLLVL.

The J gene is TRBJ2-3, the V gene TRBV29-1; 7 bases align to TRBD1. The CDR3 sequence is 17 residues long. CDR1 SQVTM and CDR2 ANQGSEA come from the germline V gene. Trimming cost V 0 bases and J 4 bases; bases outside gene matches: 13. CDR3 bases: TGCAGCGTTGAAGATTCGGCGACAGGGAGTTGGTCAGATACGCAGTATTTT. Amino acid sequence: CSVEDSATGSWSDTQYF.

J is TRBJ2-2 and V is TRBV3-1 (or the pseudogene TRBV3-2), with D maybe TRBD1 (5 bases). Germline V gives CDR1 LGHDT, CDR2 YNNKEL (reference sequence). Trimming cost V 4 bases and J 5 bases, with 11 bases left between them. The CDR3 has 14 amino acids. In nucleotides, the CDR3 is TGTGCCAGCAGCCGCTTCAGGGTTACCGGGGAGCTGTTTTTT. Residues: CASSRFRVTGELFF.

The chain carries TRBV24-1 and TRBJ2-7, with 10 nucleotides matching TRBD1. The CDR3 loop spans 17 amino acids. The ends lost 2 bases at V and 2 bases at J; junction bases unmatched: 8. The V gene's germline CDR1 is KGHDR and CDR2 SFDVKD. The CDR3 DNA reads TGTGCCACCAGTGATTATTACCGGGACAGGGGCACCTACGAGCAGTACTTC. As protein: CATSDYYRDRGTYEQYF.

The chain uses TRBV2 and TRBJ2-5, with 8 bases identical to TRBD1. The CDR3 covers 14 residues. Germline values: CDR1 SNHLY, CDR2 FYNNEI. The ends lost 8 bases at V and 7 bases at J; junction bases unmatched: 12. The CDR3 DNA reads TGTGCCAGCCGCGGCAGGGGGCAAGGCGGGACCCAGTACTTC. Translated, it gives CASRGRGQGGTQYF.

V is TRBV5-1 and J is TRBJ1-1; D gene ambiguous. The CDR3 extends over 15 amino acids. With 4 bases removed from V and 1 base from J, the gap between germline ends came to 14 bases. CDR1 is SGHRS, CDR2 YFSETQ, per germline. CDR3 residues: CASSQKASGNTEAFF. DNA for the CDR3: TGCGCCAGCAGCCAGAAAGCATCTGGGAACACTGAAGCTTTCTTT. Full variable domain (remainder filled in from reference TRBV5-1 and TRBJ1-1): KAGVTQTPRYLIKTRGQQVTLSCSPISGHRSVSWYQQTPGQGLQFLFEYFSETQRNKGNFPGRFSGRQFSNSRSEMNVSTLELGDSALYLCASSQKASGNTEAFFGQGTRLTVV.

This chain's CDR3 is CASSLSLSGTEEQETQYF. CDR3 coding DNA: TGTGCCAGCTCACTTTCCTTATCCGGGACAGAGGAACAAGAGACCCAGTACTTC. The chain links TRBV18 to TRBJ2-5, with 7 nucleotides matching TRBD1. V lost 4 bases and J lost 2; bases outside the gene matches: 16. Germline CDR1 is KGHSH and CDR2 is LQKENI. The CDR3 is made up of 18 amino acids.

This chain connects TRBV5-5 to TRBJ1-6, with unresolved D. Germline values: CDR1 SGHKS, CDR2 YYEKEE (reference sequence). V lost 3 bases to trimming and J lost 7 bases, with 17 bases between them. The CDR3 runs to 16 residues. CDR3 protein: CASSYTFLRGNSPLHF. The CDR3 DNA is TGTGCCAGCAGCTACACCTTTTTGCGAGGGAATTCACCCCTCCACTTT.